Included here is one TCR beta chain sequence, with context. The sample originates from a study of blood T cell repertoires in COVID-19. Authors' methods: Amplification of reference gene primers was used by the study to estimate nucleated cell counts. Assay used: immunoSEQ multiplex PCR; TCRdb lists only in-frame clones, some missing. V and J calls and clone size are those listed in that table; D and trimming were worked out from the DNA. The table has more than 250,000 clones, approximately 88% seen once. In germline, CDR1 is MNHEY, CDR2 SVGAGI. The CDR3 runs 13 residues. With 5 bases removed from V and 2 bases from J, the gap between germline ends came to 7 bases.

V usage is TRBV6-5 and J usage is TRBJ1-5; D remains ambiguous. The TCR was taken from a woman aged 40 to 50 with acute COVID-19. Material: PBMCs or T cells enriched from blood (not recorded which). The chain's CDR3 is CASSPGRNQPQHF. The CDR3 coding sequence is TGTGCCAGCAGTCCGGGTCGCAATCAGCCCCAGCATTTT.